The 23 T cell receptor beta chains listed next were all sequenced from one sample in a study of CD8+CD57+ T cells in acquired aplastic anemia. Previously, flow cytometry had revealed CD8+CD57+ cell expansion in the patients chosen for sequencing. Genomic DNA acted as the template from which TCR beta VDJ combination and CDR3 sequence profiling were carried out. TCRdb used MiXCR to reprocess the reads, holding one entry per CDR3 protein. The sample yields 150,000 to 200,000 distinct CDR3 sequences, 70% to 80% seen once. The sample consisted of sorted CD4+, CD8+, or CD8+CD57+ T cells (not recorded which) from PBMCs. These receptor sequences come from a human donor with aplastic anemia.

The chain combines TRBV9 with TRBJ2-1; TRBD1 or TRBD2 may be the D gene (5 bases each). The CDR3 contains 12 residues. V lost 3 bases to trimming and J lost 6 bases, with 7 bases between them. Germline lookup yields CDR1 SGDLS and CDR2 YYNGEE. CDR3 bases: TGTGCCAGCAGCGGAGGGGTCAATGAGCAGTTCTTC. Encoded protein: CASSGGVNEQFF. Filled out from reference TRBV9 and TRBJ2-1, the complete variable domain reads DSGVTQTPKHLITATGQRVTLRCSPRSGDLSVYWYQQSLDQGLQFLIQYYNGEERAKGNILERFSAQQFPDLHSELNLSSLELGDSALYFCASSGGVNEQFFGPGTRLTVL.

This clonotype has more than one count but fewer than ten. The chain recombines TRBV27 with TRBJ1-5, with D possibly being TRBD1 (6 bases). The CDR3 has 14 residues. Trimming shortened V by 4 bases and J by 5 bases, and 12 bases separated the two germline ends. The germline V gene encodes CDR1 MNHEY and CDR2 SMNVEV (reference sequence). The CDR3 is CASSYTGNYQPQHF. The CDR3 region has the DNA TGTGCCAGCAGTTATACAGGGAACTATCAGCCCCAGCATTTT.

This clonotype was detected once. The V call is TRBV7-9, the J call TRBJ1-4, with D uncertain. The CDR3 runs 13 residues. CDR1 is SEHNR and CDR2 is FQNEAQ in the germline V gene (reference sequence). V was pared by 5 bases and J by 7 bases, with 11 bases between. Written as DNA, the CDR3 is TGTGCCAGCAGCCTCCCTCACGTTGAAAAACTGTTTTTT. As protein: CASSLPHVEKLFF.

This rearrangement joins TRBV7-8 to TRBJ2-3; D might be TRBD2 (5 bases). Germline values: CDR1 SGHVS, CDR2 FQNEAQ. This CDR3 region has 16 residues. Trimming pared 5 bases from V and 0 bases from J, leaving 15 bases between. The CDR3 here is CASSHHEASSTDTQYF. DNA for the CDR3: TGTGCCAGCAGCCACCACGAAGCTAGCAGCACAGATACGCAGTATTTT.

This chain joins TRBV7-6 and TRBJ2-3; D remains unclear. Germline CDR1 and CDR2: SGHVS and FNYEAQ. Trimming stripped 5 bases from V and 5 bases from J, with 17 bases between. This CDR3 is built from 15 residues. The CDR3 reads CASSPVMGSVDTQYF. The DNA for the CDR3 is TGTGCCAGCAGCCCGGTCATGGGGTCGGTAGATACGCAGTATTTT.

This chain joins TRBV5-5 and TRBJ1-5, with unresolved D. CDR3 length: 13 residues. Trimming pared 0 bases from V and 2 bases from J, leaving 3 bases between. Germline CDR1 is SGHKS and CDR2 is YYEKEE (reference sequence). As DNA, the CDR3 is TGTGCCAGCAGCTTGGACGGCAATCAGCCCCAGCATTTT. Translating it yields CASSLDGNQPQHF. The complete variable domain, with remaining parts taken from reference TRBV5-5 and TRBJ1-5, reads DAGVTQSPTHLIKTRGQQVTLRCSPISGHKSVSWYQQVLGQGPQFIFQYYEKEERGRGNFPDRFSARQFPNYSSELNVNALLLGDSALYLCASSLDGNQPQHFGDGTRLSIL.

The chain links TRBV2 to TRBJ2-3, with 7 nucleotides matching TRBD1. Germline V gene data show CDR1 as SNHLY and CDR2 as FYNNEI. The CDR3 length is 16 residues. V shed 1 base, J shed 2 bases, and the junction held 6 bases outside the gene matches. This CDR3 is CASSEGGGRITDTQYF. In DNA form, the CDR3 reads TGTGCCAGCAGTGAAGGAGGGGGCCGAATCACAGATACGCAGTATTTT. Full variable domain (rest looked up from reference TRBV2 and TRBJ2-3): EPEVTQTPSHQVTQMGQEVILRCVPISNHLYFYWYRQILGQKVEFLVSFYNNEISEKSEIFDDQFSVERPDGSNFTLKIRSTKLEDSAMYFCASSEGGGRITDTQYFGPGTRLTVL.

Details on this clonotype: A read error is likely, as this CDR3 ends without the conserved phenylalanine or tryptophan. This rearrangement joins TRBV10-3 to TRBJ1-2, with D possibly being TRBD1 (5 bases). Germline CDR1 ENHRY, CDR2 SYGVKD. The ends were cut back, 6 bases at V and 3 bases at J, with 11 bases in the middle. The CDR3 sequence is 13 residues long. For the CDR3, the DNA is TGTGCCATCAGAATAGACAGCGACTATGGCTACACCATC. Translated: CAIRIDSDYGYTI.

The chain combines TRBV20-1 with TRBJ2-7; either TRBD1 or TRBD2 may fit D (5 bases each). The CDR3 sequence is 13 residues long. Between the trimmed V and J ends, which lost 1 base and 3 bases, there was a span of 10 bases. Germline V gene lookup returns CDR1 DFQATT and CDR2 SNEGSKA (reference sequence). CDR3 amino acids: CSARVGPYYEQYF. CDR3 DNA sequence: TGCAGTGCTAGAGTGGGACCCTACTACGAGCAGTACTTC.

The chain carries TRBV7-9 and TRBJ1-1; possibly TRBD1 for D (5 bases). The CDR3 has 14 residues. The germline V gene encodes CDR1 SEHNR and CDR2 FQNEAQ (reference sequence). V lost 5 bases, J lost 1 base, and 11 bases lay in between. The CDR3 sequence: CASSPNGGNTEAFF. The CDR3 coding sequence is TGTGCCAGCAGCCCAAACGGGGGGAACACTGAAGCTTTCTTT. The full variable domain, with the rest looked up from reference TRBV7-9 and TRBJ1-1, is DTGVSQNPRHKITKRGQNVTFRCDPISEHNRLYWYRQTLGQGPEFLTYFQNEAQLEKSRLLSDRFSAERPKGSFSTLEIQRTEQGDSAMYLCASSPNGGNTEAFFGQGTRLTVV.

CDR3 nucleotide sequence: TGTGCCAGTAGTATCGGCAGAAACTATGGCTACACCTTC. As protein: CASSIGRNYGYTF. The chain carries TRBV19 and TRBJ1-2; D gene uncertain. The germline V and J ends were trimmed by 3 bases and 2 bases, with 7 bases remaining between them. The CDR3 contains 13 residues. Germline loops: CDR1 LNHDA, CDR2 SQIVND (reference sequence).

This chain links TRBV12-3 or TRBV12-4 with TRBJ2-6; D unclear. This CDR3 contains 13 residues. The ends were cut back, 3 bases at V and 4 bases at J, with 4 bases in the middle. CDR3 nucleotide sequence: TGTGCCAGCAGTTTGGTGGGGGCCAACGTCCTGACTTTC. This codes for CASSLVGANVLTF.

The J gene is TRBJ1-6, the V gene TRBV5-1; D remains ambiguous. Trimming removed 1 base from V and 3 bases from J, with 8 bases in between. Germline V gene data show CDR1 as SGHRS and CDR2 as YFSETQ. CDR3 size: 15 residues. Here the CDR3 reads CASSLTGVYNSPLHF. The CDR3 DNA sequence: TGCGCCAGCAGCTTGACCGGAGTCTATAATTCACCCCTCCACTTT.

This clonotype was seen a few times. This chain uses TRBV10-3 with TRBJ2-2, with D perhaps matching TRBD1 (6 bases). The CDR3 has 14 residues. Germline values: CDR1 ENHRY, CDR2 SYGVKD. The V gene lost 3 bases and the J gene lost 4 bases, with 9 bases spanning the gap. CDR3 in DNA: TGTGCCATCAGTGAACAGGGTGGCACCGGGGAGCTGTTTTTT. It yields the protein CAISEQGGTGELFF.

This clonotype was counted many times. The chain couples TRBV20-1 to TRBJ2-2; D may correspond to TRBD1 or TRBD2 (6 bases each). The germline CDR1 and CDR2 sequences are DFQATT and SNEGSKA (reference sequence). Trimming stripped 3 bases from V and 6 bases from J, with 17 bases between. The CDR3 has 15 residues. The CDR3 reads CSARLDTGGAGELFF. CDR3 in DNA: TGCAGTGCTAGGCTAGATACCGGGGGCGCCGGGGAGCTGTTTTTT.

This rearrangement joins TRBV7-2 to TRBJ2-3; 7 nucleotides align to TRBD2. The CDR3 contains 14 residues. The V segment lost 5 bases and the J segment 8 bases; nucleotides outside the gene matches: 10. The V gene's germline CDR1 is SGHTA and CDR2 FQGNSA. The CDR3 DNA follows: TGTGCCAGCAGCACATACACTAGCGCAGGTACGCAGTATTTT. It translates to CASSTYTSAGTQYF.

Regarding this clonotype: The junction and the germline gene differ at one end; a read error may be behind it. The chain combines TRBV10-2 with TRBJ2-7; TRBD1 or TRBD2 may be the D gene (5 bases each). The CDR3 sequence is 17 residues long. Germline loops: CDR1 WSHSY, CDR2 SAAADI. The CDR3 loop reads CANSESRAGTVTYEQYF. Here the CDR3 DNA reads TGCGCCAACAGTGAGTCGAGGGCAGGGACCGTTACCTACGAGCAGTACTTC.

This clonotype was seen a few times. The chain carries TRBV4-3 and TRBJ2-6; D unresolved. Trimming took off 4 bases at V and 0 bases at J, with 13 bases between the two ends. CDR1 is LGHNA, CDR2 YSLEER, per germline. CDR3 length: 17 amino acids. CDR3 sequence reads: CASSRVDVNSGANVLTF. CDR3 sequence (DNA): TGCGCCAGCAGCCGGGTCGATGTGAACTCTGGGGCCAACGTCCTGACTTTC.

The sample holds a few counts of this clonotype. The chain joins TRBV5-4 to TRBJ2-6; no firm D call. CDR1 is SGHNT, CDR2 YYREEE, per germline (reference sequence). Trimming cost V 6 bases and J 0 bases, with 10 bases left between them. The CDR3 contains 15 residues. Written as DNA, the CDR3 is TGTGCCAGCACCAAGGGCGGCTCTGGGGCCAACGTCCTGACTTTC. This encodes CASTKGGSGANVLTF.

The chain combines TRBV7-9 with TRBJ1-5, with D possibly matching TRBD1 (5 bases). The V end was cut by 1 base, the J end by 12 bases, with 13 bases between. Germline values: CDR1 SEHNR, CDR2 FQNEAQ (reference sequence). CDR3 length: 13 residues. CDR3 DNA: TGTGCCAGCAGCTTAGAAAAGTCGGGGGGCCAGCATTTT. It yields the protein CASSLEKSGGQHF.

The sample holds many counts of this clonotype. The V and J genes are TRBV27 and TRBJ2-7; perhaps TRBD1 as D (6 bases). V was trimmed by 3 bases and J by 7 bases, leaving 16 bases between them. Germline V gene data show CDR1 as MNHEY and CDR2 as SMNVEV (reference sequence). The CDR3 loop spans 14 amino acids. This CDR3 reads CASSLILQGGEQYF. CDR3 nucleotide sequence: TGTGCCAGCAGTTTGATTTTACAGGGCGGGGAGCAGTACTTC.

V is TRBV7-2 and J is TRBJ1-1; 8 bases align to TRBD1. This CDR3 contains 12 residues. Trimming removed 5 bases from V and 12 bases from J; junction bases left unmatched: 8. Germline values: CDR1 SGHTA, CDR2 FQGNSA. The CDR3: CASSPGQGITFF. In DNA, the CDR3 is TGTGCCAGCAGCCCCGGACAGGGTATAACTTTCTTT.

The chain has TRBV4-3 and TRBJ2-7; unclear D gene. The CDR3 consists of 13 residues. Trimming took 4 bases from V and 7 from J, leaving 14 bases between them. Germline values: CDR1 LGHNA, CDR2 YSLEER. The CDR3 is CASSLNLKEEQYF. The CDR3 DNA is TGCGCCAGCAGCCTCAACCTAAAGGAAGAGCAGTACTTC.